Presented here are 17 T cell receptor beta chains from one specimen sequenced in a study of blood T cell repertoires in COVID-19. Using immunoSEQ multiplex PCR, the repertoire was profiled, and TCRdb retains in-frame clones only, with some absent. The sample has 50,000 to 65,000 clones, 88% seen once. Source material: peripheral blood. The receptor set was obtained from a man aged 50 or older with active COVID-19.

V and J are TRBV18 and TRBJ1-4; D unclear. This CDR3 region has 15 residues. The V gene lost 3 bases and the J gene lost 5 bases, with 13 bases spanning the gap. CDR1 is KGHSH and CDR2 is LQKENI in the germline V gene. The CDR3 loop reads CASSPMDSPNEKLFF. Written as DNA, the CDR3 is TGTGCCAGCTCACCTATGGACTCCCCGAATGAAAAACTGTTTTTT.

The chain combines TRBV18 with TRBJ2-5; D gene ambiguous. The CDR3 consists of 14 residues. The germline CDR1 and CDR2 sequences are KGHSH and LQKENI. The V end was cut by 3 bases, the J end by 2 bases, with 10 bases between. The CDR3 DNA reads as TGTGCCAGCTCACCGAACTCTAGACAAGAGACCCAGTACTTC. Its translation: CASSPNSRQETQYF. Full variable domain (outside the CDR3, taken from reference TRBV18 and TRBJ2-5): NAGVMQNPRHLVRRRGQEARLRCSPMKGHSHVYWYRQLPEEGLKFMVYLQKENIIDESGMPKERFSAEFPKEGPSILRIQQVVRGDSAAYFCASSPNSRQETQYFGPGTRLLVL.

This sequence joins TRBV18 and TRBJ1-3; 7 positions match TRBD1. The germline V gene has CDR1 KGHSH and CDR2 LQKENI. The V and J ends lost 6 bases and 6 bases, in that order; junction bases with no gene match: 5. The CDR3 spans 13 residues. CDR3 residues: CASSGTALNTIYF. The CDR3 coding sequence is TGTGCCAGCTCCGGGACAGCATTAAACACCATATATTTT.

CDR3 region: CAISNGTGVQPQHF. The CDR3 bases are TGTGCCATCAGTAATGGAACCGGGGTGCAGCCCCAGCATTTT. The gene calls are TRBV10-3 and TRBJ1-5; D unresolved. This CDR3 has 14 residues. Trimming took 5 bases from V and 7 from J, leaving 15 bases between them. Germline V lookup: CDR1 ENHRY, CDR2 SYGVKD.

V is TRBV19 and J is TRBJ2-5; weak D call: TRBD2 (5 bases). CDR1 is LNHDA, CDR2 SQIVND, per germline (reference sequence). This CDR3 contains 15 residues. V was clipped by 5 bases and J by 4 bases, with 17 bases between them. CDR3 loop: CASSEGFAGLETQYF. Here the CDR3 DNA reads TGTGCCAGTAGTGAGGGCTTTGCGGGTCTAGAGACCCAGTACTTC.

This clone was counted a few times. The chain has TRBV4-1 and TRBJ1-3; no definite D call. V dropped 0 bases and J dropped 4 bases, with 13 bases sitting between them. This CDR3 is 16 amino acids long. Germline CDR1 reads MGHRA; CDR2 reads YSYEKL. CDR3 sequence (DNA): TGCGCCAGCAGCCAAGATCTTGTTCTCTTGGGAAACACCATATATTTT. It codes for CASSQDLVLLGNTIYF.

This clone was counted once. This chain connects TRBV3-1 (or the pseudogene TRBV3-2) to TRBJ2-1; TRBD2 is a possible D gene (7 bases). The germline V and J ends were trimmed by 6 bases and 4 bases, with 16 bases remaining between them. CDR1 is LGHDT, CDR2 YNNKEL, per germline (reference sequence). This CDR3 is built from 15 residues. The CDR3 spells CASRRGGPGYNEQFF. The CDR3 region has the DNA TGTGCCAGCAGACGCGGGGGCCCAGGGTACAATGAGCAGTTCTTC.

The chain is built from TRBV19 and TRBJ2-3; maybe TRBD1 (6 bases). V was cut by 9 bases and J by 3 bases, with 16 bases left in between. The CDR3 is 14 amino acids. The germline CDR1 and CDR2 sequences are LNHDA and SQIVND (reference sequence). The CDR3 loop reads CASTPARGTDTQYF. DNA for the CDR3: TGTGCCAGCACTCCCGCGAGGGGGACAGATACGCAGTATTTT.

The chain carries TRBV13 and TRBJ1-1, with TRBD1 matching 7 bases. The CDR3 runs 16 residues. CDR1 is PRHDT, CDR2 FYEKMQ, per germline (reference sequence). With 6 bases clipped from V and 4 bases from J, the junction kept 14 bases outside the gene matches. CDR3 nucleotide sequence: TGTGCCAGCAGTCCAGGGGGAGAACGGGGTACCACTGAAGCTTTCTTT. Translation: CASSPGGERGTTEAFF.

V and J are TRBV5-1 and TRBJ1-2, with 8 positions matching TRBD1. After removal of 0 bases from V and 6 bases from J, the junction contained 7 bases not matched to a gene. The CDR3 runs to 15 residues. Germline V gene data show CDR1 as SGHRS and CDR2 as YFSETQ. The CDR3 sequence is CASSLEGQGADGYTF. The CDR3 DNA is TGCGCCAGCAGCTTGGAGGGGCAGGGGGCTGATGGCTACACCTTC.

A few counts support this clone. The same CDR3 also results from other DNA sequences found in this sample. This sequence joins TRBV7-9 and TRBJ1-3; D is ambiguous. This CDR3 contains 13 residues. Between the trimmed V and J ends, which lost 2 bases and 4 bases, there was a span of 6 bases. The germline V gene encodes CDR1 SEHNR and CDR2 FQNEAQ (reference sequence). In DNA form, the CDR3 reads TGTGCCAGCAGCTTAAGACAAGGAAACACCATATATTTT. Protein sequence: CASSLRQGNTIYF. The variable domain in full, with the rest retrieved from reference TRBV7-9 and TRBJ1-3, is DTGVSQNPRHKITKRGQNVTFRCDPISEHNRLYWYRQTLGQGPEFLTYFQNEAQLEKSRLLSDRFSAERPKGSFSTLEIQRTEQGDSAMYLCASSLRQGNTIYFGEGSWLTVV.

The V and J genes are TRBV7-3 and TRBJ1-1, with TRBD1 as a possible D gene (5 bases). Germline V gives CDR1 SGHTA, CDR2 FQGTGA. CDR3 length: 15 residues. Trimming took off 2 bases at V and 6 bases at J, with 16 bases between the two ends. CDR3 nucleotides: TGTGCCAGCAGCTTATCGATAGGGGAGGTCTCTGAAGCTTTCTTT. Protein product: CASSLSIGEVSEAFF.

This clone has just one count. The genes are TRBV4-1 and TRBJ1-2; TRBD1 matches at 8 bases. Trimming at V came to 0 bases and at J to 4 bases, leaving 4 bases not matched to a gene. From germline, CDR1 is MGHRA and CDR2 YSYEKL. This CDR3 has 15 amino acids. CDR3 region: CASSQDQDRAYGYTF. In nucleotides, the CDR3 is TGCGCCAGCAGCCAAGATCAGGACAGGGCCTATGGCTACACCTTC.

CDR3 nucleotide sequence: TGTGCCAGCAGCCAATCGGAGACCCAGTACTTC. Its translation: CASSQSETQYF. The chain links TRBV3-1 (or the pseudogene TRBV3-2) to TRBJ2-5; D not resolved. Germline CDR1 reads LGHDT; CDR2 reads YNNKEL (reference sequence). The CDR3 is made up of 11 amino acids. Deletions cut 2 bases from V and 5 bases from J, with 3 bases between.

The V call is TRBV11-2, the J call TRBJ2-3; D remains ambiguous. The CDR3 sequence is 12 residues long. V shed 3 bases and J shed 4 bases, with 5 bases lying between them. Germline-derived CDR1 and CDR2 are SGHAT and FQNNGV. CDR3 region: CASSFYPDTQYF. CDR3 nucleotides: TGTGCCAGCAGCTTCTATCCAGATACGCAGTATTTT. Using reference TRBV11-2 and TRBJ2-3 for the parts outside the CDR3, the full variable domain is EAGVAQSPRYKIIEKRQSVAFWCNPISGHATLYWYQQILGQGPKLLIQFQNNGVVDDSQLPKDRFSAERLKGVDSTLKIQPAKLEDSAVYLCASSFYPDTQYFGPGTRLTVL.

This chain links TRBV7-9 with TRBJ1-1; perhaps TRBD1 as D (6 bases). CDR1 and CDR2 (germline): SEHNR, FQNEAQ (reference sequence). CDR3 size: 15 residues. Trimming removed 1 base at V and 7 bases at J, with 16 bases between. The CDR3 loop is CASSLGGGGGDEAFF. As DNA, the CDR3 is TGTGCCAGCAGCTTAGGCGGAGGAGGGGGGGATGAAGCTTTCTTT.

In DNA form, the CDR3 reads TGCGCCAGCAGCTTAGGGGACAGAGCTGAAGCTTTCTTT. Its translation is CASSLGDRAEAFF. This chain uses TRBV5-1 with TRBJ1-1; 7 bases line up with TRBD1. Unmatched junction bases numbered 4, after V lost 2 bases and J lost 6 bases. CDR3 size: 13 residues. CDR1 and CDR2 from the germline V gene are SGHRS and YFSETQ.